This record concerns one T cell receptor beta chain sequence. This specimen belongs to a study of diagnostic markers for celiac disease. TCRdb reprocessed the reads and stores each CDR3 protein as one record, lacking DNA. The sample has approximately 8,000 distinct CDR3 sequences. The CDR3 is 12 residues long. The V gene's germline CDR1 is SGHRS and CDR2 YFSETQ. The TCR originated in a human donor. This table probably holds off-target reads from a library built for another chain. The specimen sequenced was either unsorted cells or a sorted T cell fraction (not recorded which). The chain recombines TRBV5-1 with TRBJ2-1; TCRdb's D call, TRBD1, is unchecked because there is no DNA. CDR3 protein: CASSWPGPALFF.